This TCR beta chain was obtained from a study of blood T cell repertoires in COVID-19 (TCRdb year 2020). About the full investigation: Samples from collaborators originated in the United States, Italy and Spain and spanned both the acute and convalescent phases of COVID-19. The material from the prospective study consisted of cDNA or gDNA derived from T cells, B-cell-depleted T cells, or PBMCs. Deeply sampled blood TCRbeta repertoires from subjects exposed to, actively infected with, or recovered from COVID-19 were included in the dataset. The repertoires were released in a freely available public database intended as a resource for research on the immune response to SARS-CoV-2. Samples were obtained from the ongoing ImmuneRACE study (first 160 participants) and from over 1,000 subjects provided by 6 global collaborators. A de-identified subject ID, COVID-19 status, age in years and sex were almost always included in the sample metadata. HLA class I and class II types, where available, came from metadata supplied by the sample provider rather than from assay-based typing. On the study overall, not on this receptor specifically: The quantity of clinical and demographic metadata differed by source and by participant and was supplied without curation.

The immunoSEQ Assay, a bias-controlled multiplex PCR, was used to amplify TCRbeta CDR3 regions from genomic DNA. For the original study's pipeline: The number of nucleated cells in each sample was estimated by amplification of reference gene primers within the assay. To quantify the absolute abundance of each unique TCRbeta CDR3 rearrangement, sequence reads were collapsed and filtered. For each sample, productive Simpson clonality was calculated as the square root of Simpson's diversity index over productive rearrangements. TCRdb's version of the immuneACCESS table is confined to in-frame rearrangements and falls short of the full clone set. An unresolved V gene accounts for under half of the shortfall where checked; the remainder is of unknown origin. From that table come the V and J calls and clone size; the DNA was used to work out D and trimming. The sample has 200,000 to 250,000 clones on record, around three quarters of them singletons. The top ten clonotypes cover 7.2% of the sample.

Remarks on this clone: It lacks a known antigen. There are no base qualities to consult, and no much larger clone falls within one base.

Collaborating institutions collected whole blood in K2EDTA tubes following their own protocols. Collaborator samples were shipped for TCRbeta analysis as frozen whole blood, isolated PBMCs, or DNA extracted from either sample type. This sequence was found in a woman in her seventies with acute or convalescent COVID-19. The source material was peripheral blood.

The CDR3 sequence is CAISESGVTAYNEQFF. DNA sequence: TGTGCCATCAGTGAGTCAGGCGTTACAGCCTACAATGAGCAGTTCTTC. In this chain, TRBV10-3 is recombined with TRBJ2-1; the D gene is unclear. At the junction V is shortened by 0 bases and J by 2 bases, with 11 bases in between. Spanning cysteine to phenylalanine, the CDR3 consists of 16 amino acids. The entry retains the CDR3 DNA only, 48 bases that are in frame from base 1. Based on the germline V gene, the CDR1 and CDR2 sequences are ENHRY and SYGVKD.